This is a list of T cell receptor beta chains from one sample in a study of beta chain features in type 1 diabetes. Produced via immunoSEQ multiplex PCR; TCRdb's table is partial and in-frame only. The sample lists over 150,000 clones, roughly 8% occurring once. Sequencing was performed on central memory CD4+ T cells from blood. These receptors were collected from a man between 18 and 29 years old with type 1 diabetes. CDR3s include the opening cysteine and the closing phenylalanine or tryptophan. D genes are given only for firm matches. Part of the rows lack a size; the others show once, few, many or a class for expanded clones.

D gene	clone size	J gene	V gene	CDR3 protein	CDR3 DNA
TRBD2	.	TRBJ2-1	TRBV15	CATSRDSQLAGTHEQFF	TGTGCCACCAGCAGAGATAGCCAACTAGCGGGCACCCATGAGCAGTTCTTC
.	.	TRBJ1-2	TRBV5-4	CASSLAGGSDYGYTF	TGTGCCAGCAGCTTGGCGGGGGGCTCAGACTATGGCTACACCTTC
TRBD2	few	TRBJ2-7	TRBV27	CASSLRVTSGGYEQYF	TGTGCCAGCAGTTTACGCGTAACCAGCGGGGGCTACGAGCAGTACTTC
.	.	TRBJ2-7	TRBV7-7	CASSLGLRVFYEQYF	TGTGCCAGCAGCTTAGGCCTCCGGGTATTCTACGAGCAGTACTTC
.	few	TRBJ1-2	TRBV7-9	CASSLGETNLYGYTF	TGTGCCAGCAGCTTAGGGGAGACTAACCTCTATGGCTACACCTTC
.	.	TRBJ2-5	TRBV28	CASSLSVRTAQETQYF	TGTGCCAGCAGTTTATCCGTCAGAACAGCCCAAGAGACCCAGTACTTC
TRBD1	few	TRBJ1-1	TRBV5-1	CASSSSGGREAFF	TGCGCCAGCAGCTCGTCAGGGGGCAGGGAGGCTTTCTTT
TRBD2	.	TRBJ2-7	TRBV7-2	CASSREGTSGRYEQYF	TGTGCCAGCAGCCGGGAGGGGACTAGCGGGCGTTACGAGCAGTACTTC
.	.	TRBJ2-5	TRBV28	CASSLFPGQETQYF	TGTGCCAGCAGTTTATTTCCCGGCCAAGAGACCCAGTACTTC
.	few	TRBJ2-2	TRBV21-1	CATSTGELFF	TGTGCCACGAGCACCGGGGAGCTGTTTTTT
.	.	TRBJ2-2	TRBV27	CASKGGFNTGELFF	TGTGCCAGCAAAGGGGGATTTAACACCGGGGAGCTGTTTTTT
TRBD2	few	TRBJ2-2	TRBV5-1	CASSPDSGGPNTGELFF	TGCGCCAGCAGCCCAGACAGCGGGGGGCCTAACACCGGGGAGCTGTTTTTT
TRBD1	.	TRBJ2-1	TRBV28	CASSSRDRGQSNEQFF	TGTGCCAGCAGTTCCCGAGACAGGGGGCAATCCAATGAGCAGTTCTTC
.	few	TRBJ1-4	TRBV19	CASSIGSANEKLFF	TGTGCCAGTAGTATCGGGTCGGCTAATGAAAAACTGTTTTTT
.	.	TRBJ1-2	TRBV2	CASSEAQPYYGYTF	TGTGCCAGCAGTGAAGCACAACCCTACTATGGCTACACCTTC
TRBD1	.	TRBJ1-1	TRBV5-4	CASSREIQGSATEAFF	TGTGCCAGCAGCAGAGAGATACAGGGGTCGGCGACTGAAGCTTTCTTT
.	few	TRBJ2-5	TRBV20-1	CSARDKLAQYF	TGCAGTGCTAGAGATAAGCTAGCCCAGTACTTC
.	.	TRBJ2-7	TRBV2	CASSEYQGFEQYF	TGTGCCAGCAGTGAATATCAGGGTTTCGAGCAGTACTTC
TRBD2	few	TRBJ2-7	TRBV7-2	CASSLGVAGLYEQYF	TGTGCCAGCAGCTTAGGAGTAGCGGGGCTCTACGAGCAGTACTTC
TRBD1	.	TRBJ2-3	TRBV7-9	CASSFRQGSDTQYF	TGTGCCAGCAGCTTCCGACAGGGGTCAGATACGCAGTATTTT
.	many	TRBJ1-1	TRBV14	CASSQVFAFTEAFF	TGTGCCAGCAGCCAAGTCTTCGCGTTCACTGAAGCTTTCTTT
TRBD1	.	TRBJ1-6	TRBV5-6	CASSWGRDRSNSPLHF	TGTGCCAGCAGCTGGGGACGGGACAGATCTAATTCACCCCTCCACTTT
TRBD2	few	TRBJ2-5	TRBV28	CASSWGPLGTSGALETQYF	TGTGCCAGCAGTTGGGGGCCCCTCGGGACTAGCGGGGCGTTAGAGACCCAGTACTTC
TRBD2	.	TRBJ2-7	TRBV9	CASSVVPSGVHEQYF	TGTGCCAGCAGCGTAGTTCCTAGCGGGGTCCACGAGCAGTACTTC
TRBD2	.	TRBJ2-3	TRBV30	CAWSHVGGSTDTQYF	TGTGCCTGGAGTCACGTCGGGGGGAGCACAGATACGCAGTATTTT
.	.	TRBJ1-1	TRBV7-2	CASSLGLHMNTEAFF	TGTGCCAGCAGCTTAGGGCTGCATATGAACACTGAAGCTTTCTTT
.	.	TRBJ2-1	TRBV30	CAWSVLLNNEQFF	TGTGCCTGGAGTGTTTTACTTAACAATGAGCAGTTCTTC
TRBD1	many	TRBJ2-7	TRBV28	CASSERQGRREQYF	TGTGCCAGCAGTGAACGACAGGGGCGTCGGGAGCAGTACTTC
TRBD1	few	TRBJ1-5	TRBV19	CASTPDRGLSQPQHF	TGTGCCAGTACCCCGGACAGGGGGCTGAGCCAGCCCCAGCATTTT
.	.	TRBJ2-5	TRBV6-5	CASSLVAGETQYF	TGTGCCAGCAGTCTTGTGGCCGGGGAGACCCAGTACTTC
TRBD2	.	TRBJ2-1	TRBV30	CACLAGGGNEQFF	TGTGCCTGTCTAGCGGGAGGGGGAAATGAGCAGTTCTTC
.	few	TRBJ1-2	TRBV5-1	CASSHQGVGYGYTF	TGCGCCAGCAGCCATCAGGGTGTAGGCTATGGCTACACCTTC
TRBD1	.	TRBJ1-1	TRBV9	CASSVLQGGLNTEAFF	TGTGCCAGCAGCGTTCTACAGGGGGGATTGAACACTGAAGCTTTCTTT
.	.	TRBJ2-7	TRBV18	CASSLRVAYEQYF	TGTGCCAGCTCACTCAGGGTAGCCTACGAGCAGTACTTC
TRBD1	few	TRBJ2-7	TRBV28	CASSKSNRGSEQYF	TGTGCCAGCAGTAAGTCCAACAGGGGTAGCGAGCAGTACTTC
TRBD1	few	TRBJ2-7	TRBV5-1	CASSHETGGFTYEQYF	TGCGCCAGCAGCCACGAGACAGGGGGCTTTACCTACGAGCAGTACTTC
.	.	TRBJ2-1	TRBV28	CASRPGGHYNEQFF	TGTGCCAGCAGACCCGGAGGGCACTACAATGAGCAGTTCTTC
TRBD2	.	TRBJ2-1	TRBV28	CASSLGLAGGRNEQFF	TGTGCCAGCAGTTTGGGACTAGCGGGAGGGAGGAATGAGCAGTTCTTC
TRBD1	.	TRBJ2-7	TRBV18	CASSPPGQGHEQYF	TGTGCCAGCTCACCACCGGGACAGGGACACGAGCAGTACTTC
.	few	TRBJ2-1	TRBV5-1	CASSLGPTGSYNEQFF	TGCGCCAGCAGCTTGGGTCCGACGGGCTCCTACAATGAGCAGTTCTTC
.	few	TRBJ1-1	TRBV29-1	CSASLQGNTEAFF	TGCAGCGCTAGTCTTCAGGGGAACACTGAAGCTTTCTTT
TRBD1	.	TRBJ2-2	TRBV6-4	CASSGQGNTGELFF	TGTGCCAGCAGCGGACAGGGAAACACCGGGGAGCTGTTTTTT
.	.	TRBJ1-6	TRBV11-2	CASSLDVLGPPLHF	TGTGCCAGCAGCTTAGACGTTTTGGGGCCACCCCTCCACTTT
.	.	TRBJ2-1	TRBV15	CATSLRGSYNEQFF	TGTGCCACCAGCTTGCGGGGTTCGTACAATGAGCAGTTCTTC
.	few	TRBJ2-7	TRBV5-6	CASSFGVAYEQYF	TGTGCCAGCAGCTTCGGGGTTGCCTACGAGCAGTACTTC
TRBD1	few	TRBJ1-1	TRBV4-2	CASSQGNTGGGGTEAFF	TGTGCCAGCAGCCAAGGCAACACAGGGGGCGGAGGCACTGAAGCTTTCTTT
.	.	TRBJ1-6	TRBV5-4	CASSIRRDSPLHF	TGTGCCAGCAGCATAAGGAGGGATTCACCCCTCCACTTT
.	.	TRBJ2-1	TRBV5-6	CASRQTNYNEQFF	TGTGCCAGCAGGCAGACAAACTACAATGAGCAGTTCTTC
TRBD2	.	TRBJ2-7	TRBV19	CASSPGTSGDYEQYF	TGTGCCAGTAGTCCAGGGACTAGCGGCGATTACGAGCAGTACTTC
.	few	TRBJ1-1	TRBV7-2	CASSPTQGSEAFF	TGTGCCAGCAGCCCTACCCAGGGTTCGGAAGCTTTCTTT
.	.	TRBJ2-7	TRBV6-5	CASRAPGNEQYF	TGTGCCAGCAGGGCTCCAGGGAACGAGCAGTACTTC
TRBD1	.	TRBJ2-3	TRBV27	CASSRDSPDTQYF	TGTGCCAGCAGCCGGGACAGTCCAGATACGCAGTATTTT
TRBD2	few	TRBJ2-3	TRBV28	CASSLSAGGSPDTQYF	TGTGCCAGCAGTTTATCGGCGGGAGGGTCCCCAGATACGCAGTATTTT
.	few	TRBJ2-7	TRBV7-9	CASSASPGWYLEQYF	TGTGCCAGCAGCGCGTCCCCGGGTTGGTACTTGGAGCAGTACTTC
TRBD1	.	TRBJ1-5	TRBV10-3	CAISPGQGVQPQHF	TGTGCCATCAGTCCCGGACAGGGAGTACAGCCCCAGCATTTT
.	few	TRBJ2-5	TRBV15	CATSSWGRTLQETQYF	TGTGCCACCAGCAGTTGGGGCCGGACGCTTCAAGAGACCCAGTACTTC
TRBD1	.	TRBJ2-1	TRBV6-5	CASSPRDRDLREQFF	TGTGCCAGCAGTCCCCGGGACAGGGACTTGCGTGAGCAGTTCTTC